This is a list of T cell receptor beta chains from one sample in a study of neoadjuvant anti-PD-1 for oral cavity cancer. TCRdb keeps only in-frame clones here, not all; method: immunoSEQ multiplex PCR. This table has 73,000 or so clones, about 88% appearing once. The sequencing used PBMCs, collected after nivolumab (anti-PD-1) treatment. The receptors derive from a person between 40 and 79 years old with oral cavity squamous cell carcinoma. Each CDR3 is given with its conserved first and last residue. The D gene is left open where the match is weak. The listing skips clone size in some rows; elsewhere it reads once, few, many or a size class.

size	D	J	V	CDR3	DNA
NA	NA	TRBJ2-7	TRBV5-6	CASSLSSRLSYEQYF	TGTGCCAGCAGCTTATCTTCCCGCCTCTCCTACGAGCAGTACTTC
NA	TRBD1	TRBJ2-1	TRBV5-6	CASSETGFDEQFF	TGTGCCAGCAGCGAGACAGGGTTCGATGAGCAGTTCTTC
NA	TRBD1	TRBJ2-1	TRBV30	CAGWDRGPNEQFF	TGTGCCGGCTGGGACAGGGGGCCCAATGAGCAGTTCTTC
NA	NA	TRBJ2-1	TRBV10-3	CAISGGPGDEQFF	TGTGCCATCAGTGGAGGGCCAGGGGATGAGCAGTTCTTC
NA	NA	TRBJ2-7	TRBV19	CASSKEDRALEQYF	TGTGCCAGTAGTAAAGAGGACAGAGCCTTGGAGCAGTACTTC
NA	TRBD1	TRBJ2-2	TRBV30	CAWSKGTDIPMWGGELFF	TGTGCCTGGAGCAAAGGGACAGACATCCCGATGTGGGGCGGGGAGCTGTTTTTT
NA	TRBD2	TRBJ2-7	TRBV10-1	CASSRTGTRRYEQYF	TGCGCCAGCAGTAGAACCGGGACTAGAAGGTACGAGCAGTACTTC
NA	NA	TRBJ2-2	TRBV5-6	CASSLATLSTGELFF	TGTGCCAGCAGCTTGGCCACGCTATCTACCGGGGAGCTGTTTTTT
few	TRBD1	TRBJ2-7	TRBV10-1	CASSDTRQGISYEQYF	TGCGCCAGCAGTGATACTAGACAGGGAATCTCCTACGAGCAGTACTTC
NA	NA	TRBJ2-1	TRBV7-9	CASSLGALYNEQFF	TGTGCCAGCAGCTTAGGAGCATTATACAATGAGCAGTTCTTC
NA	NA	TRBJ2-7	TRBV6-1	CASSEIDRYEQYF	TGTGCCAGCAGTGAAATCGACCGCTACGAGCAGTACTTC
NA	NA	TRBJ2-7	TRBV7-6	CASSLVEAAAYEQYF	TGTGCCAGCAGCTTAGTGGAGGCCGCAGCCTACGAGCAGTACTTC
NA	NA	TRBJ2-5	TRBV11-3	CASSRGGEGTQYF	TGTGCCAGCAGCCGGGGTGGAGAAGGGACCCAGTACTTC
few	NA	TRBJ1-3	TRBV6-5	CASSPGVGPGNTIYF	TGTGCCAGCAGCCCGGGTGTGGGTCCGGGAAACACCATATATTTT
NA	NA	TRBJ2-1	TRBV5-1	CASSLGGEPYNEQFF	TGCGCCAGCAGCCTAGGCGGGGAGCCCTACAATGAGCAGTTCTTC
NA	NA	TRBJ1-3	TRBV7-8	CASSALQGPSGNTIYF	TGTGCCAGCAGCGCTCTACAGGGACCCTCTGGAAACACCATATATTTT
NA	NA	TRBJ2-3	TRBV29-1	CSVEEGQGIPDTQYF	TGCAGCGTTGAAGAGGGGCAGGGGATCCCAGATACGCAGTATTTT
NA	TRBD1	TRBJ2-4	TRBV14	CASSPIGTAGAKNIQYF	TGTGCCAGCAGCCCTATAGGGACAGCCGGGGCCAAAAACATTCAGTACTTC
NA	NA	TRBJ1-3	TRBV10-3	CAISPLWGFEGNTIYF	TGTGCCATCAGCCCCCTTTGGGGATTCGAAGGAAACACCATATATTTT
NA	NA	TRBJ1-5	TRBV4-2	CASSQPDQPQHF	TGTGCCAGCAGCCAACCAGATCAGCCCCAGCATTTT
NA	NA	TRBJ2-3	TRBV6-1	CASIVLANTDTQYF	TGTGCCAGCATCGTCCTAGCCAACACAGATACGCAGTATTTT
NA	TRBD2	TRBJ2-1	TRBV9	CASSVVGLAGEGQFF	TGTGCCAGCAGCGTAGTGGGACTAGCGGGAGAAGGGCAGTTCTTC
NA	NA	TRBJ1-1	TRBV5-1	CASSLADTEAFF	TGCGCCAGCAGCTTGGCGGACACTGAAGCTTTCTTT
NA	TRBD1	TRBJ2-7	TRBV6-5	CASRRDRGLPYEQYF	TGTGCCAGCAGACGGGACAGGGGATTACCCTACGAGCAGTACTTC
NA	TRBD2	TRBJ2-3	TRBV7-3	CASSLGPGLAGDTQYF	TGTGCCAGCAGCCTCGGACCGGGACTAGCGGGAGATACGCAGTATTTT
NA	TRBD2	TRBJ2-2	TRBV2	CASSILAGGTGELFF	TGTGCCAGCAGCATACTAGCGGGAGGGACCGGGGAGCTGTTTTTT
few	NA	TRBJ1-1	TRBV18	CASSQGERIEAFF	TGTGCCAGCTCACAGGGGGAGCGCATAGAAGCTTTCTTT
NA	TRBD2	TRBJ2-5	TRBV7-3	CASSIGTIQETQYF	TGTGCCAGCAGCATAGGGACTATACAAGAGACCCAGTACTTC
NA	NA	TRBJ2-5	TRBV7-7	CASSLGVEETQYF	TGTGCTAGCAGCTTGGGGGTGGAGGAGACCCAGTACTTC
NA	NA	TRBJ1-1	TRBV7-9	CASSQGANQNTEAFF	TGTGCCAGCAGTCAGGGCGCTAACCAGAACACTGAAGCTTTCTTT
NA	TRBD2	TRBJ2-2	TRBV10-2	CASSGAGGPTGELFF	TGCGCCAGCAGTGGGGCGGGAGGGCCCACCGGGGAGCTGTTTTTT
NA	TRBD1	TRBJ1-1	TRBV19	CASSIAPSGQGRTDTEAFF	TGTGCCAGTAGTATAGCCCCCTCGGGACAGGGGCGAACGGACACTGAAGCTTTCTTT
NA	NA	TRBJ2-3	TRBV7-9	CASSSSTDTQYF	TGTGCCAGCAGCTCATCAACAGATACGCAGTATTTT
NA	NA	TRBJ1-5	TRBV30	CAWSPGGGDNQPQHF	TGTGCCTGGAGCCCCGGGGGAGGGGACAATCAGCCCCAGCATTTT
once	NA	TRBJ1-3	TRBV9	CASSPGGGNTIYF	TGTGCCAGCAGCCCCGGAGGGGGAAACACCATATATTTT